Listed here are 20 T cell receptor beta chains from one sample, sequenced in a study of long-term antiretroviral therapy in people with HIV. Researchers report immunoSEQ v3.0 was run at survey level. Profiled with immunoSEQ multiplex PCR; TCRdb holds only in-frame clones, not every one. The data contain some 24,000 clones, 81% of them singletons. Sequencing was performed on unsorted PBMCs, taken 4.4 years after starting antiretroviral therapy. The receptors shown here come from a man aged 25-45 years with HIV.

The chain combines TRBV27 with TRBJ1-4; D gene ambiguous. Germline CDR1 is MNHEY and CDR2 is SMNVEV (reference sequence). The CDR3 has 17 residues. V was trimmed by 0 bases and J by 7 bases, leaving 18 bases between them. Here the CDR3 DNA reads TGTGCCAGCAGTTTATCGGCCCGCCGCTTTGGGAGTGAAAAACTGTTTTTT. It translates to CASSLSARRFGSEKLFF.

This clone has more than one count but fewer than ten. The V and J genes are TRBV19 and TRBJ1-1; a possible D gene is TRBD1 (5 bases). Per the germline V gene, CDR1 is LNHDA and CDR2 is SQIVND (reference sequence). CDR3 length: 12 amino acids. Trimming took 7 bases from V and 4 from J, leaving 10 bases between them. The CDR3 here is CASNQGATEAFF. The CDR3 DNA reads TGTGCCAGTAATCAGGGAGCCACTGAAGCTTTCTTT.

This clone was detected once. This sequence joins TRBV25-1 and TRBJ2-1; tentative D call: TRBD2 (5 bases). This CDR3 is 14 amino acids long. The ends were cut back, 3 bases at V and 4 bases at J, with 10 bases in the middle. Germline values: CDR1 MGHDK, CDR2 SYGVNS. The CDR3 coding sequence is TGTGCCAGCAGTGATCCCCTAGCTTACAATGAGCAGTTCTTC. As protein: CASSDPLAYNEQFF.

The V and J genes are TRBV7-9 and TRBJ2-3; D is unresolved. From germline, CDR1 is SEHNR and CDR2 FQNEAQ (reference sequence). Trimming took 2 bases from V and 3 from J, leaving 3 bases between them. CDR3 length: 12 amino acids. The CDR3 is CASSLSTDTQYF. The CDR3 DNA follows: TGTGCCAGCAGCTTATCTACAGATACGCAGTATTTT. The complete variable domain, with remaining parts taken from reference TRBV7-9 and TRBJ2-3, reads DTGVSQNPRHKITKRGQNVTFRCDPISEHNRLYWYRQTLGQGPEFLTYFQNEAQLEKSRLLSDRFSAERPKGSFSTLEIQRTEQGDSAMYLCASSLSTDTQYFGPGTRLTVL.

The chain joins TRBV7-9 to TRBJ2-7; possible D gene TRBD2, 5 bases. CDR1 SEHNR and CDR2 FQNEAQ come from the germline V gene (reference sequence). Between the trimmed V and J ends, which lost 5 bases and 3 bases, there was a span of 8 bases. The CDR3 consists of 12 residues. The CDR3 bases are TGTGCCAGCAGCACGGAGGACTACGAGCAGTACTTC. Residues: CASSTEDYEQYF.

J is TRBJ2-1 and V is TRBV2; a possible D gene is TRBD2 (5 bases). CDR3 length: 16 amino acids. Germline V lookup: CDR1 SNHLY, CDR2 FYNNEI. V was cut by 6 bases and J by 2 bases, with 17 bases left in between. CDR3 sequence reads: CASRDLAGITYNEQFF. The CDR3 coding sequence is TGTGCCAGCAGGGATTTGGCCGGGATCACCTACAATGAGCAGTTCTTC.

This clone was seen a handful of times. The rearrangement uses TRBV7-8 and TRBJ2-7, with D possibly matching TRBD2 (5 bases). Per germline, CDR1 SGHVS and CDR2 FQNEAQ. The CDR3 is made up of 14 amino acids. V was trimmed by 4 bases and J by 2 bases, leaving 12 bases between them. The CDR3 nucleotides read TGTGCCAGCAGCTCGCGGACTCTTACCTACGAGCAGTACTTC. This gives the protein CASSSRTLTYEQYF. The whole variable domain, filled in from reference TRBV7-8 and TRBJ2-7, reads GAGVSQSPRYKVAKRGQDVALRCDPISGHVSLFWYQQALGQGPEFLTYFQNEAQLDKSGLPSDRFFAERPEGSVSTLKIQRTQQEDSAVYLCASSSRTLTYEQYFGPGTRLTVT.

This clone has only one observation. The chain combines TRBV28 with TRBJ1-1; D ambiguous. Germline CDR1 MDHEN, CDR2 SYDVKM. The CDR3 spans 18 residues. The V end was cut by 3 bases, the J end by 4 bases, with 24 bases between. CDR3 nucleotide sequence: TGTGCCAGCAGTTTCTTCTCCAGCGGTTTCGGCTGGGGCACTGAAGCTTTCTTT. Translating gives CASSFFSSGFGWGTEAFF.

The chain has TRBV7-9 and TRBJ2-1; a possible D gene is TRBD2 (6 bases). CDR3 length equals 18 residues. In germline, CDR1 is SEHNR, CDR2 FQNEAQ (reference sequence). The ends were cut back, 4 bases at V and 2 bases at J, with 21 bases in the middle. CDR3 in amino acids: CASSSLLGGASAYNEQFF. Written as DNA, the CDR3 is TGTGCCAGCAGCTCGCTGTTGGGCGGGGCCTCTGCCTACAATGAGCAGTTCTTC.

The chain recombines TRBV9 with TRBJ2-2; D is unclear. From germline, CDR1 is SGDLS and CDR2 YYNGEE. The ends were cut back, 0 bases at V and 3 bases at J, with 3 bases in the middle. The CDR3 spans 13 residues. DNA for the CDR3: TGTGCCAGCAGCGTAGGGGACACCGGGGAGCTGTTTTTT. This codes for CASSVGDTGELFF.

This rearrangement joins TRBV28 to TRBJ2-3; no clear D gene. The CDR3 consists of 16 residues. Germline lookup yields CDR1 MDHEN and CDR2 SYDVKM. Trimming cost V 0 bases and J 6 bases, with 16 bases left between them. The DNA of the CDR3 is TGTGCCAGCAGTTTATGGGGCACGACAAGGTTCGATACGCAGTATTTT. Its translation is CASSLWGTTRFDTQYF.

The genes are TRBV5-8 and TRBJ1-4; D is unclear. V was cut by 4 bases and J by 7 bases, with 14 bases left in between. This CDR3 contains 14 residues. CDR1 is SGHTS and CDR2 is YDEGEE in the germline V gene. In nucleotides, the CDR3 is TGTGCCAGCAGCGTGACCCAAGGCGGTGAAAAACTGTTTTTT. Translating it yields CASSVTQGGEKLFF.

The rearrangement joins TRBV5-5 to TRBJ1-4; TRBD1 matches at 8 bases. From germline, CDR1 is SGHKS and CDR2 YYEKEE (reference sequence). V dropped 4 bases and J dropped 2; count of bases not matched to a gene: 4. CDR3 size: 15 residues. The CDR3 spells CASSPRDRTNEKLFF. In DNA, the CDR3 is TGTGCCAGCAGCCCCCGGGACAGGACTAATGAAAAACTGTTTTTT.

The chain joins TRBV5-6 to TRBJ1-1; D possibly corresponds to TRBD1 (6 bases). Germline CDR1 and CDR2: SGHDT and YYEEEE. The V end lost 4 bases, the J end lost 1 base, and 14 bases lay between the germline ends. This CDR3 is built from 15 residues. The chain's CDR3 is CASSTGGDANTEAFF. DNA of the CDR3: TGTGCCAGCAGCACCGGGGGCGACGCGAACACTGAAGCTTTCTTT.

This sequence joins TRBV6-6 and TRBJ1-1; 8 bases fit TRBD1. The CDR3 has 13 amino acids. Losses at the gene ends were 5 bases for V and 7 bases for J; bases not matched to a gene: 6. Germline assignment: CDR1 MNHNY and CDR2 SVGAGI (reference sequence). The CDR3 reads CASSAGGRGEAFF. The CDR3 DNA is TGTGCCAGCAGTGCAGGGGGCCGGGGTGAAGCTTTCTTT.

This chain connects TRBV19 to TRBJ2-2; D is possibly TRBD1 (6 bases). The V and J ends lost 5 bases and 4 bases respectively, with 11 bases between them. The CDR3 has 14 amino acids. Looked up from germline, CDR1 is LNHDA and CDR2 is SQIVND (reference sequence). CDR3 loop: CASSYNRVTGELFF. The CDR3 nucleotides read TGTGCCAGTAGTTACAACAGGGTCACCGGGGAGCTGTTTTTT.

This chain joins TRBV2 and TRBJ2-7; 7 bases align to TRBD1. J gave up 3 bases and V 6 bases, and 14 bases lay outside the gene matches. CDR3 length: 16 residues. Germline V gene data show CDR1 as SNHLY and CDR2 as FYNNEI. CDR3: CASRDNSGTDFYEQYF. The CDR3 DNA follows: TGTGCCAGCAGAGATAACTCCGGGACAGACTTCTACGAGCAGTACTTC.

The chain has TRBV5-1 and TRBJ2-2, with 9 bases identical to TRBD1. This CDR3 has 19 amino acids. Germline loops: CDR1 SGHRS, CDR2 YFSETQ. V lost 0 bases, J lost 0 bases, and 9 bases stayed unmatched. The CDR3 DNA follows: TGCGCCAGCAGCTTGGGGGGACAGGGCCAAATCGCGAACACCGGGGAGCTGTTTTTT. Residues: CASSLGGQGQIANTGELFF. The full variable domain, rest sourced from reference TRBV5-1 and TRBJ2-2, is KAGVTQTPRYLIKTRGQQVTLSCSPISGHRSVSWYQQTPGQGLQFLFEYFSETQRNKGNFPGRFSGRQFSNSRSEMNVSTLELGDSALYLCASSLGGQGQIANTGELFFGEGSRLTVL.

The V and J genes are TRBV11-2 and TRBJ1-4; D not resolved. The CDR3 extends over 13 amino acids. Trimming cost V 5 bases and J 7 bases, with 11 bases left between them. CDR1 and CDR2 from the germline V gene are SGHAT and FQNNGV. This chain's CDR3 is CASSRERAEKLFF. CDR3 sequence (DNA): TGTGCCAGCAGCAGGGAGCGGGCTGAAAAACTGTTTTTT.

The CDR3 region is CASTPGAYEQYF. In DNA, the CDR3 is TGTGCCAGCACCCCGGGAGCCTACGAGCAGTACTTC. J is TRBJ2-7 and V is TRBV2; perhaps TRBD2 as D (6 bases). CDR1 SNHLY and CDR2 FYNNEI come from the germline V gene. The CDR3 runs to 12 residues. With 7 bases removed from V and 2 bases from J, the gap between germline ends came to 9 bases.